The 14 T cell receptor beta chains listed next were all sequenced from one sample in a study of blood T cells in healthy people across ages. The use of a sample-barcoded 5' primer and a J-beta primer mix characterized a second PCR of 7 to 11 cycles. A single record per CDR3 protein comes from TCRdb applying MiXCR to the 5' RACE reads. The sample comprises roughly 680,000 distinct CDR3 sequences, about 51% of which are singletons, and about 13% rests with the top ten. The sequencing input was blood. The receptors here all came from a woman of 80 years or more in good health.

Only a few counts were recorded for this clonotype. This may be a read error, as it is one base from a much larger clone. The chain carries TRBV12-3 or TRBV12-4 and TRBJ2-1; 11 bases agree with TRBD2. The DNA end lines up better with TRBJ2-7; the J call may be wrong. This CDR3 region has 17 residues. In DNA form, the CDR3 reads TGTGCCAGCAGTATCCTAGGACTAGCGGGCGCTTACAATGAGCAGTACTTC. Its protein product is CASSILGLAGAYNEQYF.

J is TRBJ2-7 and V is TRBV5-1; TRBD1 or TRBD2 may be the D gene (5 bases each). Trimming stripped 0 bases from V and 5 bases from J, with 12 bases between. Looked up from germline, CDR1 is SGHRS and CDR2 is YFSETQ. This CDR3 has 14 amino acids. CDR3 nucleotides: TGCGCCAGCAGCTTGGGCCGGGACGCGGACGAGCAGTACTTC. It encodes CASSLGRDADEQYF.

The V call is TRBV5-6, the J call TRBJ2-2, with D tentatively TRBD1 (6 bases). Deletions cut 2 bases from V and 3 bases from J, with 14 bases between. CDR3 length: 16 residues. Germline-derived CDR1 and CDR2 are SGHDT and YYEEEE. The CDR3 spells CASSFRQGSDTGELFF. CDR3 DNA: TGTGCCAGCAGCTTCCGTCAGGGGTCCGACACCGGGGAGCTGTTTTTT.

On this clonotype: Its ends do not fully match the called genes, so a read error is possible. CDR3 sequence: CVSNRDGYTF. CDR3 nucleotide sequence: TGTGTCAGCAACAGGGACGGCTACACCTTC. The chain couples TRBV28 to TRBJ1-2, with D perhaps matching TRBD1 (6 bases). Germline-derived CDR1 and CDR2 are MDHEN and SYDVKM. The CDR3 extends over 10 amino acids.

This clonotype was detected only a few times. CDR3 nucleotide sequence: TGTGCCAGCAGTGAAATCGGGACAGAAAACGAAAAACTGTTTTTT. Translated, it gives CASSEIGTENEKLFF. The chain recombines TRBV2 with TRBJ1-4, with 7 nucleotides matching TRBD1. The CDR3 length is 15 residues. Unmatched junction bases numbered 8, after V lost 2 bases and J lost 8 bases. In germline, CDR1 is SNHLY, CDR2 FYNNEI.

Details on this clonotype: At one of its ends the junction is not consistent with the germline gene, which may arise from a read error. CDR3 in amino acids: CACSQGRSGVVNTEAFF. The CDR3 nucleotides are TGTGCCTGCAGCCAAGGTCGCAGCGGGGTTGTGAACACTGAAGCTTTCTTT. The chain joins TRBV3-1 to TRBJ1-1; D gene uncertain. Germline V gene data show CDR1 as LGHDT and CDR2 as YNNKEL (reference sequence). This CDR3 region has 17 residues.

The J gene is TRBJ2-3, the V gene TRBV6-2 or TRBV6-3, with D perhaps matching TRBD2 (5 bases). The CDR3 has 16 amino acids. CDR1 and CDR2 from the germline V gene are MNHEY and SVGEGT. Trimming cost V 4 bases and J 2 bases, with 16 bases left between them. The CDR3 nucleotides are TGTGCCAGCAGTTCGACGAGCGGTTCCCTCACAGATACGCAGTATTTT. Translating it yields CASSSTSGSLTDTQYF.

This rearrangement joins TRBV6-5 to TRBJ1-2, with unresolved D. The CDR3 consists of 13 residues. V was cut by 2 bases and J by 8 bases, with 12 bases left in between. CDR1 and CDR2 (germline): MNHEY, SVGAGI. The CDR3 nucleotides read TGTGCCAGCAGTTACGGACCCGGCAGCGGCTACACCTTC. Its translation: CASSYGPGSGYTF.

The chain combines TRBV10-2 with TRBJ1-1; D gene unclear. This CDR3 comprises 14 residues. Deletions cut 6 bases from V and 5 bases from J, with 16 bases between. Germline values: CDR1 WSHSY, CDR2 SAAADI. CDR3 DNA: TGCGCCAGCAGCACGGACGGAAGAAGGACTGAAGCTTTCTTT. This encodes CASSTDGRRTEAFF.

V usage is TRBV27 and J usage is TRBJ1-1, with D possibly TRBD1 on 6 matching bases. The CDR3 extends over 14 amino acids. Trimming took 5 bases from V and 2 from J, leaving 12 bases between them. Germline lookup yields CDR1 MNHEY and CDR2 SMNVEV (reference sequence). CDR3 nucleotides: TGTGCCAGCAGTGATGTGACAGGAAACACTGAAGCTTTCTTT. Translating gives CASSDVTGNTEAFF.

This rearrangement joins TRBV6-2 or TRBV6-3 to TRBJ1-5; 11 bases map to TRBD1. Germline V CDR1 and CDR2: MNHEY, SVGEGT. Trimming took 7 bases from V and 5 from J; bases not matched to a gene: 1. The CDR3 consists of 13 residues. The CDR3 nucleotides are TGTGCCAGCATGGGACAGGGGGATCAGCCCCAGCATTTT. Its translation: CASMGQGDQPQHF.

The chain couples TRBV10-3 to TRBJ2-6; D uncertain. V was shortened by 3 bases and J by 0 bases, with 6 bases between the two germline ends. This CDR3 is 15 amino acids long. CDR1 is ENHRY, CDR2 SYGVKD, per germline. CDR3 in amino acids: CAISDQSSGANVLTF. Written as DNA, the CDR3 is TGTGCCATCAGTGACCAAAGCTCTGGGGCCAACGTCCTGACTTTC.

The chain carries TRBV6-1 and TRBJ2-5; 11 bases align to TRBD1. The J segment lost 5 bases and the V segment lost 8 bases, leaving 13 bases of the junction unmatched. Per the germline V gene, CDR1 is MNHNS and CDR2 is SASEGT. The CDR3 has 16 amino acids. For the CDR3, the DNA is TGTGCCAGCTCCCCGTTTGGGACAGGGGGATCTGAGACCCAGTACTTC. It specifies CASSPFGTGGSETQYF.

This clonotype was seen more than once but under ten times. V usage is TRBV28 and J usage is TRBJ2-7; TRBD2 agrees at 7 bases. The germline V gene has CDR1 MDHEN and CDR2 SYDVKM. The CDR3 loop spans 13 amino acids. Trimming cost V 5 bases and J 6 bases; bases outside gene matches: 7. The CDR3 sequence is CASSAGLGSEQYF. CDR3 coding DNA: TGTGCCAGCAGTGCTGGACTAGGCAGCGAGCAGTACTTC.